The rows below give T cell receptor beta chains drawn from one sample of a study of blood T cell repertoires in COVID-19. Measured with immunoSEQ multiplex PCR; TCRdb has only the in-frame clones, and not every one. The sample lists around 150,000 clones, 84% occurring once. The specimen was peripheral blood. The source of these receptors is a man aged 25 to 40 with COVID-19, enrolled during active disease. Both conserved end residues are part of each CDR3. The D gene is left open where the match is weak. Clone size is stated in some rows and not others, as once, few, many or a class when expanded.

clone_size	v_call	cdr3_length	j_call	d_call	cdr3_aa	cdr3_nt
-	TRBV19	16	TRBJ2-1	TRBD2	CASSVGLAPGRDEQFF	TGTGCCAGTAGTGTCGGACTAGCGCCAGGCAGGGATGAGCAGTTCTTC
-	TRBV3-1/TRBV3-2	14	TRBJ2-7	-	CASSQVAGFYEQYF	TGTGCCAGCAGCCAAGTGGCAGGATTCTACGAGCAGTACTTC
-	TRBV11-2	13	TRBJ1-1	-	CASSPRLGSEAFF	TGTGCCAGCAGCCCACGGTTGGGCAGCGAAGCTTTCTTT
once	TRBV14	15	TRBJ2-6	-	CASSPGRGGANVLTF	TGTGCCAGCAGCCCAGGACGGGGTGGGGCCAACGTCCTGACTTTC
-	TRBV19	17	TRBJ1-1	TRBD1	CASTQRGDRGRNTEAFF	TGTGCCAGTACCCAAAGAGGGGACAGGGGGAGGAACACTGAAGCTTTCTTT
-	TRBV7-9	15	TRBJ2-5	TRBD2	CASSLGGGGQETQYF	TGTGCCAGCAGCTTAGGGGGCGGGGGTCAAGAGACCCAGTACTTC
-	TRBV19	13	TRBJ2-2	-	CASRQIDTGELFF	TGTGCCAGTAGGCAGATTGACACCGGGGAGCTGTTTTTT
-	TRBV19	16	TRBJ1-4	-	CASSIGTGMTNEKLFF	TGTGCCAGTAGTATAGGAACCGGGATGACTAATGAAAAACTGTTTTTT
-	TRBV7-8	15	TRBJ2-2	TRBD1	CASSLRWTGTGELFF	TGTGCCAGCAGCTTGCGATGGACAGGCACCGGGGAGCTGTTTTTT
-	TRBV3-1/TRBV3-2	18	TRBJ2-6	TRBD2	CASSQSAGGLSGANVLTF	TGTGCCAGCAGCCAATCGGCGGGGGGCCTCTCTGGGGCCAACGTCCTGACTTTC
-	TRBV12-3/TRBV12-4	13	TRBJ2-3	-	CASSLAGTDTQYF	TGTGCCAGCAGTTTGGCGGGGACAGATACGCAGTATTTT
-	TRBV4-1	15	TRBJ2-2	-	CASSPSTANTGELFF	TGCGCCAGCAGCCCCTCGACAGCGAACACCGGGGAGCTGTTTTTT
-	TRBV5-6	14	TRBJ2-7	TRBD1	CASSLSPTGLEQYF	TGTGCCAGCAGCTTGTCCCCGACAGGGCTCGAGCAGTACTTC